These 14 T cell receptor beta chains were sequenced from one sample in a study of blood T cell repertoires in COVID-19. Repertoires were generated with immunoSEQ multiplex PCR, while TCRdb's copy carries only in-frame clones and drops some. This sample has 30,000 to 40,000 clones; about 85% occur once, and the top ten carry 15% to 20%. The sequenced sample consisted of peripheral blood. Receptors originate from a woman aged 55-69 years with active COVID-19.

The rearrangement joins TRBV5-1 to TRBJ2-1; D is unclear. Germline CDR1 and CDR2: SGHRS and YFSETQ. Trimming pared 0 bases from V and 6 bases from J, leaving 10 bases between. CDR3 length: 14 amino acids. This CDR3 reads CASSLGLDINEQFF. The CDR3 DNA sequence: TGCGCCAGCAGCTTGGGGCTAGATATCAATGAGCAGTTCTTC.

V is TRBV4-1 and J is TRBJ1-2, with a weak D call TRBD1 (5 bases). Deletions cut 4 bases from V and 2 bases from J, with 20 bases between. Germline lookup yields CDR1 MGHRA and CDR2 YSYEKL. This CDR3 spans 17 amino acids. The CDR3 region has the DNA TGCGCCAGCAGCCCCGGGGCGGGACGTCAGTCGAACTATGGCTACACCTTC. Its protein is CASSPGAGRQSNYGYTF.

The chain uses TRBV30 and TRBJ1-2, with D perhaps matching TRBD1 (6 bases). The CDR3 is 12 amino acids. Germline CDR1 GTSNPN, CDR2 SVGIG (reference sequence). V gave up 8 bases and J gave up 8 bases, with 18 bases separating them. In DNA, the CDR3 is TGTGCCCGGACAAACAGGGTGGAAGGCTACACCTTC. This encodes CARTNRVEGYTF.

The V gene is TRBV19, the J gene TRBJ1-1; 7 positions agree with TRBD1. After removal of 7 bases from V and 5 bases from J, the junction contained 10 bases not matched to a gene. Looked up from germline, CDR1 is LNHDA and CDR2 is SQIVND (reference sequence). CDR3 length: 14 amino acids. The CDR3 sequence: CASTPGGGATEAFF. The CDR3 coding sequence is TGTGCCAGTACCCCTGGAGGGGGCGCGACTGAAGCTTTCTTT.

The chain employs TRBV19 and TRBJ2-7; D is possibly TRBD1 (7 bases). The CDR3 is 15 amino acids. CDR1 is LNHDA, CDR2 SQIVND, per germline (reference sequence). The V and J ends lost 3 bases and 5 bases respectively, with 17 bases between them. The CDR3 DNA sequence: TGTGCCAGTAGTATCAGGGGGACTTTCCTCAACGAGCAGTACTTC. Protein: CASSIRGTFLNEQYF.

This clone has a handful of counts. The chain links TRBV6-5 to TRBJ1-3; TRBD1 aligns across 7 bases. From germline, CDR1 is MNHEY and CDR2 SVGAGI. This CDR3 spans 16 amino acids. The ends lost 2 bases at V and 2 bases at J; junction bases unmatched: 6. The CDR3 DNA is TGTGCCAGCAGTTACAGCCCACAGGGGACTGGAAACACCATATATTTT. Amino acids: CASSYSPQGTGNTIYF.

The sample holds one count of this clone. CDR3 loop: CSVARGQSTDTQYF. CDR3 in DNA: TGCAGCGTTGCCCGAGGACAGAGCACAGATACGCAGTATTTT. The gene calls are TRBV29-1 and TRBJ2-3, with D possibly TRBD1 on 6 matching bases. Trimming pared 4 bases from V and 0 bases from J, leaving 11 bases between. Looked up from germline, CDR1 is SQVTM and CDR2 is ANQGSEA. This CDR3 is built from 14 residues.

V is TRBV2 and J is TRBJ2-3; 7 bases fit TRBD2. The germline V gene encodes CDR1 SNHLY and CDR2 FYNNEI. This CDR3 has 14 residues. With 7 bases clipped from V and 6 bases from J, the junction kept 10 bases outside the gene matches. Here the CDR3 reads CASNRIGGWDTQYF. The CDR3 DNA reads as TGTGCCAGCAACCGAATCGGGGGGTGGGATACGCAGTATTTT.

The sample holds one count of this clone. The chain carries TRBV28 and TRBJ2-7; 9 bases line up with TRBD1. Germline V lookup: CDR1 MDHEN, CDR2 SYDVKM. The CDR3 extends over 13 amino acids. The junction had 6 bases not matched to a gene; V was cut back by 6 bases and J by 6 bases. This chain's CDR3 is CASRGTGLLEQYF. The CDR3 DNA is TGTGCCAGCAGGGGGACAGGGTTGCTCGAGCAGTACTTC.

Here the CDR3 DNA reads TGTGCCACCAAAAGAGACAGGGCGAATGAAAAACTGTTTTTT. Its translation: CATKRDRANEKLFF. The chain employs TRBV2 and TRBJ1-4; 7 nucleotides line up with TRBD1. Germline V gene data show CDR1 as SNHLY and CDR2 as FYNNEI. Trimming removed 10 bases from V and 5 bases from J; junction bases left unmatched: 10. The CDR3 consists of 14 residues.

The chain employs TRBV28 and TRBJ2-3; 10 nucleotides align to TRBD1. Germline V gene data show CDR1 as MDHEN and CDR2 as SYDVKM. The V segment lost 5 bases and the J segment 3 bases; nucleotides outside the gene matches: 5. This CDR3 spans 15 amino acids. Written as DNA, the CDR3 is TGTGCCAGCAGTCGACAGGGGGCTCATACAGATACGCAGTATTTT. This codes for CASSRQGAHTDTQYF.

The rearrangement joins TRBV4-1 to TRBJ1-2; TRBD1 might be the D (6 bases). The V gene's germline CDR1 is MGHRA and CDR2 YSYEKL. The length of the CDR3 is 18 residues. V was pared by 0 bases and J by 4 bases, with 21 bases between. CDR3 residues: CASSQDNTGSWVFYGYTF. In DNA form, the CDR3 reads TGCGCCAGCAGCCAAGATAACACAGGGAGTTGGGTGTTCTATGGCTACACCTTC.

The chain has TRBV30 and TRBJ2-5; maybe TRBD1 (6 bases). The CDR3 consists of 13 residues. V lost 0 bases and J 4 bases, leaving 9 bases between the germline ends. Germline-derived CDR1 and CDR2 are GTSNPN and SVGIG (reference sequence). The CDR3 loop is CAWSVVGAETQYF. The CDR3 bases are TGTGCCTGGAGTGTGGTGGGGGCAGAGACCCAGTACTTC.

CDR3 amino acids: CASSLGLASDTQYF. DNA for the CDR3: TGCGCCAGCAGCTTGGGCTTAGCTTCAGATACGCAGTATTTT. The V and J genes are TRBV5-1 and TRBJ2-3; D call uncertain. CDR3 size: 14 residues. Germline V gene sequence: CDR1 SGHRS, CDR2 YFSETQ. V was trimmed by 0 bases and J by 4 bases, leaving 9 bases between them.